This T cell receptor beta chain was sequenced for a study of blood T cell repertoires in COVID-19. On the study more broadly: Sources were T cells, B-cell-depleted T cells, or PBMCs; the material itself was cDNA or gDNA.

Profiled with immunoSEQ multiplex PCR; TCRdb holds only in-frame clones, not every one. Counted here are a few hundred thousand clones, 85% occurring once; the ten biggest clones make up roughly 2.7%. Germline V gene data show CDR1 as MNHNS and CDR2 as SASEGT. V was clipped by 2 bases and J by 3 bases, with 14 bases between them. The CDR3 consists of 16 residues. The specimen was PBMCs or T cells enriched from blood (not recorded which). The gene calls are TRBV6-1 and TRBJ1-5; unclear D gene. This clonotype was sampled from a woman aged 45-65 years who had recovered from COVID-19. The CDR3 sequence: CASSEFGEINNQPQHF. CDR3 DNA sequence: TGTGCCAGCAGTGAATTTGGAGAGATTAACAATCAGCCCCAGCATTTT.